These 6 T cell receptor beta chains were sequenced from one sample in a study of cytomegalovirus exposure and HLA in healthy donors. The PCR used 60 Vbeta and 13 Jbeta primers. Generated by immunoSEQ multiplex PCR, the TCRdb table keeps only in-frame clones and is missing some. Of about 140,000 clones listed, about 84% are singletons. Sequencing was carried out using PBMCs. The receptors stem from a middle-aged man in good health and CMV-seronegative.

This rearrangement joins TRBV7-9 to TRBJ2-7, with TRBD1 as a possible D gene (5 bases). Trimming pared 6 bases from V and 4 bases from J, leaving 10 bases between. This CDR3 spans 12 amino acids. Germline CDR1 reads SEHNR; CDR2 reads FQNEAQ (reference sequence). The CDR3: CASRTQGYEQYF. CDR3 nucleotides: TGTGCCAGCAGGACCCAGGGTTACGAGCAGTACTTC.

The chain joins TRBV5-1 to TRBJ2-3; 7 bases fit TRBD2. The V segment lost 7 bases and the J segment 2 bases; nucleotides outside the gene matches: 7. The CDR3 runs 14 residues. Germline CDR1 and CDR2: SGHRS and YFSETQ. The CDR3 DNA sequence: TGCGCCAGCGCCGCTAGCGGACACACAGATACGCAGTATTTT. This codes for CASAASGHTDTQYF.

This clone was detected a few times. V and J are TRBV2 and TRBJ1-5; 8 nucleotides align to TRBD1. CDR1 SNHLY and CDR2 FYNNEI come from the germline V gene. CDR3 size: 15 residues. The junction had 9 bases not matched to a gene; V was cut back by 7 bases and J by 4 bases. CDR3 bases: TGTGCCAGCACCCCAGACAGGGGAAGTAATCAGCCCCAGCATTTT. It encodes CASTPDRGSNQPQHF.

The chain carries TRBV29-1 and TRBJ1-1; possible D gene TRBD1, 5 bases. The CDR3 consists of 14 residues. Germline CDR1 is SQVTM and CDR2 is ANQGSEA. V lost 0 bases and J lost 11, with 19 bases in between. For the CDR3, the DNA is TGCAGCGTTGAAGACGGGGGAGAGGGCGAGGGCGCTTTCTTT. It yields the protein CSVEDGGEGEGAFF.

The V and J genes are TRBV5-1 and TRBJ2-2; D is unclear. The CDR3 spans 13 residues. Per the germline V gene, CDR1 is SGHRS and CDR2 is YFSETQ. V dropped 5 bases and J dropped 0 bases, with 5 bases sitting between them. CDR3 in DNA: TGCGCCAGCAGTGGGCCGAACACCGGGGAGCTGTTTTTT. It translates to CASSGPNTGELFF.

The rearrangement links TRBV19 to TRBJ1-1; 7 nucleotides line up with TRBD1. CDR3 length: 14 residues. After removal of 4 bases from V and 5 bases from J, the junction contained 7 bases not matched to a gene. Per the germline V gene, CDR1 is LNHDA and CDR2 is SQIVND (reference sequence). The CDR3 region is CASSKTTGWTEAFF. The CDR3, as DNA: TGTGCCAGTAGTAAAACGACAGGGTGGACTGAAGCTTTCTTT.